This is a list of T cell receptor beta chains from one sample in a study of cytomegalovirus exposure and HLA in healthy donors. Assay used: immunoSEQ multiplex PCR; TCRdb lists only in-frame clones, some missing. The sample contains about 120,000 clones, over 60% of which appear only once. Sequenced sample: PBMCs. These receptors were taken from a human donor in good health. CDR3s include the opening cysteine and the closing phenylalanine or tryptophan. The order of the fields is CDR3 length, J gene, clone size, D gene, V gene, CDR3 protein, CDR3 DNA. A D gene is named only where the DNA matches it firmly. Not every row has a clone size; where given, it reads once, few, many or a size class.

14	TRBJ2-1	NA	NA	TRBV7-9	CASSLGQGYNEQFF	TGTGCCAGCAGCTTGGGGCAGGGATACAATGAGCAGTTCTTC
14	TRBJ2-3	NA	NA	TRBV5-1	CASSLGQEFGTQYF	TGCGCCAGCAGCTTGGGGCAGGAATTCGGTACGCAGTATTTT
13	TRBJ1-1	few	NA	TRBV19	CASSSNRNTEAFF	TGTGCCAGTAGTTCTAACAGGAACACTGAAGCTTTCTTT
12	TRBJ1-1	NA	NA	TRBV5-1	CASSLDRVLAFF	TGCGCCAGCAGCTTGGACAGGGTACTAGCTTTCTTT
12	TRBJ1-4	few	NA	TRBV27	CASKGGGEKLFF	TGTGCCAGCAAGGGAGGTGGGGAAAAACTGTTTTTT
13	TRBJ2-5	NA	NA	TRBV29-1	CSATTGSQETQYF	TGCAGCGCGACAACAGGGTCTCAAGAGACCCAGTACTTC
13	TRBJ2-5	NA	TRBD1	TRBV5-1	CASSGTAQETQYF	TGCGCCAGCAGCGGGACAGCACAAGAGACCCAGTACTTC
13	TRBJ1-1	NA	NA	TRBV28	CASSRTENTEAFF	TGTGCCAGCAGCAGGACAGAAAACACTGAAGCTTTCTTT
16	TRBJ2-1	NA	TRBD2	TRBV5-1	CASSPPYAGGTNEQFF	TGCGCCAGCAGCCCTCCATACGCGGGGGGGACCAATGAGCAGTTCTTC
17	TRBJ1-1	NA	NA	TRBV7-9	CASSRERTANLNTEAFF	TGTGCCAGCAGCAGAGAAAGGACAGCAAATTTAAACACTGAAGCTTTCTTT
15	TRBJ1-5	NA	TRBD1	TRBV7-9	CASSARTGPYQPQHF	TGTGCCAGCAGCGCCCGGACAGGTCCCTATCAGCCCCAGCATTTT
14	TRBJ2-7	NA	NA	TRBV5-1	CASSFGGQGWEQYF	TGCGCCAGCAGCTTCGGGGGGCAAGGATGGGAGCAGTACTTC
17	TRBJ2-5	NA	TRBD2	TRBV7-9	CASAQYPWSSGAKTQYF	TGTGCCAGCGCGCAGTACCCGTGGTCGAGCGGGGCGAAGACCCAGTACTTC
14	TRBJ2-1	NA	NA	TRBV6-5	CASSYSAGYNEQFF	TGTGCCAGCAGTTATTCGGCGGGCTACAATGAGCAGTTCTTC
16	TRBJ2-3	NA	TRBD2	TRBV7-7	CASSGGGLGGGDTQYF	TGTGCCAGCAGCGGCGGGGGACTGGGGGGAGGAGATACGCAGTATTTT
17	TRBJ2-1	NA	TRBD2	TRBV5-4	CASSLLAGGSSYNEQFF	TGTGCCAGCAGCTTGCTAGCGGGGGGCAGCTCCTACAATGAGCAGTTCTTC
13	TRBJ1-1	many	NA	TRBV4-2	CASSQDPGTEAFF	TGTGCCAGCAGCCAAGACCCAGGAACTGAAGCTTTCTTT
19	TRBJ1-5	NA	NA	TRBV12-2	CASRLAPLRDRGCNQPQHF	TGTGCAAGTCGCTTAGCGCCGCTAAGGGACAGGGGTTGCAATCAGCCCCAGCATTTT
17	TRBJ1-3	NA	NA	TRBV9	CASSVASTGISGNTIYF	TGTGCCAGCAGCGTAGCTAGTACAGGCATCTCTGGAAACACCATATATTTT
16	TRBJ2-1	NA	TRBD1	TRBV2	CASPGDRDRNYNEQFF	TGTGCCAGCCCGGGCGACAGGGACAGAAATTACAATGAGCAGTTCTTC
16	TRBJ1-1	NA	NA	TRBV9	CASSVGVRGTDTEAFF	TGTGCCAGCAGCGTAGGAGTGAGGGGGACGGACACTGAAGCTTTCTTT
15	TRBJ2-3	NA	TRBD1	TRBV5-6	CASSPDRGVTDTQYF	TGTGCCAGCAGCCCCGACAGGGGGGTGACAGATACGCAGTATTTT
12	TRBJ2-2	once	NA	TRBV11-2	CASSLRSGELFF	TGTGCCAGCAGCTTGAGGAGCGGGGAGCTGTTTTTT
12	TRBJ1-2	NA	NA	TRBV2	CASSLANYGYTF	TGTGCCAGCAGCTTAGCAAACTATGGCTACACCTTC
13	TRBJ1-1	NA	TRBD1	TRBV9	CASGQGTGTEAFF	TGTGCCAGCGGACAGGGGACTGGCACTGAAGCTTTCTTT
14	TRBJ2-5	NA	TRBD2	TRBV27	CASSLERGAKTQYF	TGTGCCAGCAGTCTAGAGCGGGGGGCGAAGACCCAGTACTTC
13	TRBJ1-2	NA	TRBD1	TRBV7-8	CASSLGQGRGYTF	TGTGCCAGCAGCTTAGGACAGGGTAGGGGCTACACCTTC
14	TRBJ2-5	NA	NA	TRBV6-5	CASSYDGRSETQYF	TGTGCCAGCAGTTACGATGGGAGGTCGGAGACCCAGTACTTC
16	TRBJ1-1	NA	NA	TRBV5-1	CASSREGRLLNTEAFF	TGCGCCAGCAGCCGGGAGGGGAGACTGTTGAACACTGAAGCTTTCTTT
15	TRBJ1-4	few	NA	TRBV6-5	CATTPGAGRHEKLFF	TGTGCCACCACACCTGGGGCTGGCCGACATGAAAAACTGTTTTTT
15	TRBJ2-1	NA	NA	TRBV25-1	CASSEAPTSYNEQFF	TGTGCCAGCAGTGAAGCGCCAACCTCCTACAATGAGCAGTTCTTC
17	TRBJ2-1	once	TRBD1	TRBV19	CASKGTGGPQLYNEQFF	TGTGCCAGTAAGGGGACAGGGGGACCCCAACTCTACAATGAGCAGTTCTTC
17	TRBJ2-1	NA	TRBD2	TRBV4-2	CASSPYPASGGHNEQFF	TGTGCCAGCAGCCCATACCCGGCTAGCGGGGGACACAATGAGCAGTTCTTC
15	TRBJ2-1	NA	NA	TRBV9	CASSTDSSYYNEQFF	TGTGCCAGCAGCACCGACAGTTCCTACTACAATGAGCAGTTCTTC
16	TRBJ1-4	NA	NA	TRBV13	CASSTGDRATNEKLFF	TGTGCCAGCAGCACCGGCGACAGAGCAACTAATGAAAAACTGTTTTTT
18	TRBJ2-6	NA	TRBD1	TRBV7-9	CASSLPRTGSSGANVLTF	TGTGCCAGCAGCTTACCCCGGACAGGAAGCTCTGGGGCCAACGTCCTGACTTTC
12	TRBJ2-1	NA	NA	TRBV4-1	CASSDTSTKQFF	TGCGCCAGCAGCGATACGAGTACGAAGCAGTTCTTC
16	TRBJ2-3	NA	TRBD2	TRBV19	CASSISTSGGTDTQYF	TGTGCCAGTAGTATAAGCACTAGCGGCGGAACAGATACGCAGTATTTT
14	TRBJ2-7	NA	TRBD1	TRBV19	CASSIGTGTYEQYF	TGTGCCAGTAGTATAGGGACAGGGACCTACGAGCAGTACTTC
19	TRBJ2-2	NA	NA	TRBV4-1	CASSPFRGAGSANTGELFF	TGCGCCAGCAGCCCATTTCGTGGGGCAGGATCAGCGAACACCGGGGAGCTGTTTTTT
12	TRBJ1-1	NA	NA	TRBV28	CASSSVTIEAFF	TGTGCCAGCAGTTCGGTAACTATTGAAGCTTTCTTT
15	TRBJ2-5	few	TRBD1	TRBV7-9	CASRQTGGGLETQYF	TGTGCCAGCAGACAGACAGGGGGCGGCTTGGAGACCCAGTACTTC
16	TRBJ2-6	NA	NA	TRBV2	CASTLHGVTGANVLTF	TGTGCCAGCACCCTCCACGGGGTAACGGGGGCCAACGTCCTGACTTTC
15	TRBJ2-3	NA	TRBD1	TRBV28	CASSTNRGPTDTQYF	TGTGCCAGCAGTACCAACAGGGGACCCACAGATACGCAGTATTTT
13	TRBJ2-7	few	TRBD2	TRBV10-2	CASSLAGGYEQYF	TGCGCCAGCAGTTTAGCGGGGGGCTACGAGCAGTACTTC
15	TRBJ2-3	NA	NA	TRBV4-2	CASSQDLVARDTQYF	TGTGCCAGCAGCCAAGATTTGGTAGCAAGAGATACGCAGTATTTT
14	TRBJ1-4	NA	NA	TRBV5-1	CASSWGELDEKLFF	TGCGCCAGCAGTTGGGGGGAGTTAGATGAAAAACTGTTTTTT
12	TRBJ2-1	few	NA	TRBV7-2	CASSPQLNEQFF	TGTGCCAGCAGCCCTCAGTTGAATGAGCAGTTCTTC
13	TRBJ2-2	NA	NA	TRBV7-8	CASEGLLTGELFF	TGTGCCAGCGAGGGATTGTTAACCGGGGAGCTGTTTTTT
12	TRBJ1-1	NA	NA	TRBV6-5	CASSYSRGEAFF	TGTGCCAGCAGTTACTCTCGGGGGGAAGCTTTCTTT
14	TRBJ1-1	NA	NA	TRBV19	CASKSLDLNTEAFF	TGTGCCAGTAAGAGCTTGGACTTGAACACTGAAGCTTTCTTT
13	TRBJ2-7	once	TRBD2	TRBV6-1	CASRTSGYYEQYF	TGTGCCAGTCGGACTAGCGGCTACTACGAGCAGTACTTC
14	TRBJ1-1	few	NA	TRBV5-1	CASSRTSGGTEAFF	TGCGCCAGCAGCCGCACATCCGGCGGGACTGAAGCTTTCTTT
14	TRBJ2-1	NA	NA	TRBV11-2	CASSLEPLVPEQFF	TGTGCCAGCAGCTTGGAGCCACTAGTACCTGAGCAGTTCTTC
15	TRBJ1-5	NA	NA	TRBV4-3	CASSQRQGTNQPQHF	TGCGCCAGCAGCCAGCGGCAGGGAACTAATCAGCCCCAGCATTTT